These 26 T cell receptor beta chains originate from one sample sequenced in a study of blood T cell repertoires in COVID-19. The assay was immunoSEQ multiplex PCR, and TCRdb's table has in-frame clones only and misses some. The sample has roughly 150,000 clones; 65% to 80% are singletons. The sample comprised PBMCs or T cells enriched from blood (not recorded which). These receptors were taken from a woman aged 65 to 85 in a cohort exposed to, infected with or recovered from COVID-19 (not recorded which).

This chain links TRBV5-1 with TRBJ2-1; 11 bases line up with TRBD2. CDR1 SGHRS and CDR2 YFSETQ come from the germline V gene. The CDR3 contains 16 residues. The trim removed 4 bases at V and 6 bases at J, leaving 9 bases unmatched. CDR3 nucleotides: TGCGCCAGCAGCGTGACTAGCGGGGCCCCCGGCAATGAGCAGTTCTTC. Encoded protein: CASSVTSGAPGNEQFF.

V is TRBV11-2 and J is TRBJ2-1; 7 bases align to TRBD1. This CDR3 has 13 residues. After removal of 4 bases from V and 7 bases from J, the junction contained 4 bases not matched to a gene. Germline V gives CDR1 SGHAT, CDR2 FQNNGV. The CDR3 spells CASSSQGLNEQFF. In DNA, the CDR3 is TGTGCCAGCAGCTCACAGGGGTTGAATGAGCAGTTCTTC.

The chain recombines TRBV19 with TRBJ2-1, with 7 nucleotides matching TRBD2. With V trimmed by 2 bases and J by 3 bases, 7 bases remained unmatched. This CDR3 is built from 16 residues. Germline CDR1 and CDR2: LNHDA and SQIVND (reference sequence). The DNA for the CDR3 is TGTGCCAGTAGTATAAACCGACCGGGAGGCTACAATGAGCAGTTCTTC. It yields the protein CASSINRPGGYNEQFF.

This clone was detected only a few times. This rearrangement joins TRBV9 to TRBJ2-2; possibly TRBD1 for D (8 bases). Trimming left V 3 bases short and J 5 bases short, with 14 bases between. Germline CDR1 is SGDLS and CDR2 is YYNGEE. The CDR3 sequence is 15 residues long. The CDR3 sequence is CASSANRGGTGELFF. CDR3 sequence (DNA): TGTGCCAGCAGCGCAAACAGGGGGGGAACCGGGGAGCTGTTTTTT.

V usage is TRBV9 and J usage is TRBJ1-6; D is perhaps TRBD1 (5 bases). Looked up from germline, CDR1 is SGDLS and CDR2 is YYNGEE. V was trimmed by 5 bases and J by 8 bases, leaving 8 bases between them. The CDR3 loop spans 12 amino acids. For the CDR3, the DNA is TGTGCCAGCAGTCGCAGGGATTCACCCCTCCACTTT. It encodes CASSRRDSPLHF.

V usage is TRBV29-1 and J usage is TRBJ2-3, with D possibly TRBD1 on 5 matching bases. The V and J ends lost 2 bases and 2 bases respectively, with 17 bases between them. The CDR3 loop spans 16 amino acids. Per germline, CDR1 SQVTM and CDR2 ANQGSEA. This CDR3 reads CSVEHRGAPTTDTQYF. CDR3 sequence (DNA): TGCAGCGTTGAACATCGTGGGGCGCCGACCACAGATACGCAGTATTTT.

As to this clone: The junction differs from germline at one of its ends, possibly a read error. V usage is TRBV28 and J usage is TRBJ1-1; no reliable D call. CDR3 length equals 13 residues. CDR1 MDHEN and CDR2 SYDVKM come from the germline V gene. For the CDR3, the DNA is TGTGCCAGCACTTTAGCGGGCACTCGGGTAGCTTTCTTT. Translation gives CASTLAGTRVAFF.

The genes are TRBV28 and TRBJ1-2, with 10 bases aligning to TRBD1. CDR1 and CDR2 (germline): MDHEN, SYDVKM. The V gene end was trimmed by 6 bases and the J gene end by 7 bases; junction bases not matched to a gene: 14. The CDR3 covers 16 residues. As DNA, the CDR3 is TGTGCCAGCAGCCCTCCGACAGGGGGCCGGTATCGTGGCTACACCTTC. It encodes CASSPPTGGRYRGYTF.

In its sample, this clone was seen a few times. V and J are TRBV19 and TRBJ1-3; 9 bases match TRBD1. The germline gives CDR1 LNHDA, CDR2 SQIVND (reference sequence). The CDR3 consists of 16 residues. J gave up 7 bases and V 3 bases, and 10 bases lay outside the gene matches. The CDR3 coding sequence is TGTGCCAGTAGTATCGTGACAGGGGGATACGAGAACACCATATATTTT. This codes for CASSIVTGGYENTIYF.

The rearrangement joins TRBV7-2 to TRBJ2-1; 9 bases agree with TRBD2. V was pared by 0 bases and J by 4 bases, with 4 bases of the junction left unmatched. Germline values: CDR1 SGHTA, CDR2 FQGNSA. The CDR3 loop spans 16 amino acids. The CDR3 is CASSLAPTSGYNEQFF. CDR3 in DNA: TGTGCCAGCAGCTTAGCGCCCACTAGCGGGTACAATGAGCAGTTCTTC.

The chain uses TRBV7-2 and TRBJ2-7, with a tentative D call TRBD2 (5 bases). The V gene's germline CDR1 is SGHTA and CDR2 FQGNSA. This CDR3 comprises 14 residues. Trimming stripped 6 bases from V and 0 bases from J, with 12 bases between. CDR3 coding DNA: TGTGCCAGCAGATCGGACTGGAGCTCCTACGAGCAGTACTTC. Protein product: CASRSDWSSYEQYF.

J is TRBJ2-3 and V is TRBV6-5; no definite D call. Per the germline V gene, CDR1 is MNHEY and CDR2 is SVGAGI. V was cut by 4 bases and J by 6 bases, with 14 bases left in between. There are 14 residues in the CDR3. The CDR3 sequence is CASSSPRSADTQYF. In DNA, the CDR3 is TGTGCCAGCAGTTCGCCCAGATCAGCGGATACGCAGTATTTT.

There are a few counts of this clone. This rearrangement joins TRBV30 to TRBJ1-5, with D hard to call. The length of the CDR3 is 14 residues. V lost 2 bases to trimming and J lost 0 bases, with 8 bases between them. Germline V gene lookup returns CDR1 GTSNPN and CDR2 SVGIG (reference sequence). CDR3 sequence reads: CAWSTGYSNQPQHF. CDR3 bases: TGTGCCTGGAGTACCGGGTATAGCAATCAGCCCCAGCATTTT.

The chain combines TRBV11-2 with TRBJ2-7; 9 bases align to TRBD2. The V gene end was trimmed by 3 bases and the J gene end by 0 bases; junction bases not matched to a gene: 6. Germline-derived CDR1 and CDR2 are SGHAT and FQNNGV. CDR3 length: 16 residues. In nucleotides, the CDR3 is TGTGCCAGCAGCTTCGTGGCGGGAGGGAGCTCCTACGAGCAGTACTTC. The encoded protein is CASSFVAGGSSYEQYF.

The CDR3 region has the DNA TGCGCCAGCAGCTTAGGCGGGTACAATGAGCAGTTCTTC. Residues: CASSLGGYNEQFF. The chain recombines TRBV5-1 with TRBJ2-1; D may be TRBD2 (5 bases). The ends were cut back, 2 bases at V and 4 bases at J, with 7 bases in the middle. CDR1 and CDR2 (germline): SGHRS, YFSETQ. This CDR3 spans 13 amino acids.

The chain uses TRBV11-3 and TRBJ2-1, with 10 bases matching TRBD2. V shed 1 base, J shed 0 bases, and the junction held 3 bases outside the gene matches. From germline, CDR1 is SGHNT and CDR2 YENEEA. This CDR3 contains 17 residues. The DNA of the CDR3 is TGTGCCAGCAGCTTAGGATCTAGCGGGAGCTCCTACAATGAGCAGTTCTTC. Translated: CASSLGSSGSSYNEQFF.

The chain is built from TRBV4-3 and TRBJ2-7, with 7 bases identical to TRBD1. The CDR3 extends over 16 amino acids. Germline loops: CDR1 LGHNA, CDR2 YSLEER. J gave up 3 bases and V 2 bases, and 10 bases lay outside the gene matches. This chain's CDR3 is CASSQLARQGVYEQYF. CDR3 DNA sequence: TGCGCCAGCAGCCAATTAGCTAGACAGGGCGTCTACGAGCAGTACTTC.

The chain employs TRBV11-2 and TRBJ1-1; D unresolved. Germline V gives CDR1 SGHAT, CDR2 FQNNGV. V was shortened by 4 bases and J by 5 bases, with 11 bases between the two germline ends. CDR3 length: 13 residues. This chain's CDR3 is CASSSSQVTEAFF. In nucleotides, the CDR3 is TGTGCCAGCAGCTCTTCCCAGGTAACTGAAGCTTTCTTT.

The chain links TRBV28 to TRBJ2-1, with D possibly TRBD1 on 6 matching bases. Germline CDR1 MDHEN, CDR2 SYDVKM. The CDR3 totals 12 residues. The ends were cut back, 6 bases at V and 12 bases at J, with 15 bases in the middle. The CDR3 reads CASSQDRRGQFF. In DNA form, the CDR3 reads TGTGCCAGCAGCCAGGACAGAAGGGGGCAGTTCTTC.

The chain links TRBV4-2 to TRBJ2-7; 8 bases agree with TRBD1. This CDR3 is 16 amino acids long. The germline gives CDR1 LGHNA, CDR2 YNFKEQ. The V and J ends lost 4 bases and 6 bases, in that order; junction bases with no gene match: 14. The CDR3 sequence is CASSRTMGQDEREQYF. Here the CDR3 DNA reads TGTGCCAGCAGCCGGACAATGGGACAGGACGAACGCGAGCAGTACTTC.

This rearrangement joins TRBV24-1 to TRBJ2-5; TRBD2 is a possible D gene (6 bases). Trimming left V 1 base short and J 4 bases short, with 12 bases between. The germline V gene has CDR1 KGHDR and CDR2 SFDVKD. This CDR3 has 15 residues. CDR3 amino acids: CATSDFRQGGETQYF. The CDR3 DNA sequence: TGTGCCACCAGTGATTTTCGGCAGGGAGGAGAGACCCAGTACTTC.

The chain has TRBV6-5 and TRBJ1-1, with D possibly being TRBD1 (5 bases). Trimming took off 2 bases at V and 0 bases at J, with 10 bases between the two ends. The CDR3 has 15 residues. Germline-derived CDR1 and CDR2 are MNHEY and SVGAGI. Here the CDR3 reads CASSYGALMNTEAFF. The CDR3 DNA reads as TGTGCCAGCAGTTACGGGGCCCTGATGAACACTGAAGCTTTCTTT.

The J gene is TRBJ1-1, the V gene TRBV2; D is unresolved. Germline values: CDR1 SNHLY, CDR2 FYNNEI. CDR3 length: 14 amino acids. Trimming pared 5 bases from V and 2 bases from J, leaving 12 bases between. CDR3 DNA: TGTGCCAGCAGTCAAAGAGTTAGCAACACTGAAGCTTTCTTT. Protein sequence: CASSQRVSNTEAFF.

The chain links TRBV6-6 to TRBJ1-1; a weak D match, TRBD1 (5 bases). Between the trimmed V and J ends, which lost 6 bases and 5 bases, there was a span of 19 bases. There are 15 residues in the CDR3. Germline V gives CDR1 MNHNY, CDR2 SVGAGI (reference sequence). This CDR3 reads CASSPSSGGTTEAFF. The CDR3, as DNA: TGTGCCAGCAGCCCGTCGTCCGGGGGGACGACTGAAGCTTTCTTT.

This clone was detected only a few times. The J gene is TRBJ1-1, the V gene TRBV5-1, with D perhaps matching TRBD1 (5 bases). Trimming stripped 6 bases from V and 4 bases from J, with 16 bases between. Germline V gene sequence: CDR1 SGHRS, CDR2 YFSETQ. CDR3 size: 14 residues. The CDR3 bases are TGCGCCAGCACGCTCGGGGTGGGGGGCACTGAAGCTTTCTTT. Translation gives CASTLGVGGTEAFF. Combining the CDR3 with reference TRBV5-1 and TRBJ1-1 gives the whole variable domain KAGVTQTPRYLIKTRGQQVTLSCSPISGHRSVSWYQQTPGQGLQFLFEYFSETQRNKGNFPGRFSGRQFSNSRSEMNVSTLELGDSALYLCASTLGVGGTEAFFGQGTRLTVV.

This clone came up a few times. This rearrangement joins TRBV4-2 to TRBJ2-3, with a tentative D call TRBD2 (7 bases). Germline V gene lookup returns CDR1 LGHNA and CDR2 YNFKEQ. The CDR3 is made up of 16 amino acids. With 0 bases removed from V and 3 bases from J, the gap between germline ends came to 13 bases. This chain's CDR3 is CASSQDRTRGTDTQYF. CDR3 coding DNA: TGTGCCAGCAGCCAAGATCGGACTAGGGGGACAGATACGCAGTATTTT.